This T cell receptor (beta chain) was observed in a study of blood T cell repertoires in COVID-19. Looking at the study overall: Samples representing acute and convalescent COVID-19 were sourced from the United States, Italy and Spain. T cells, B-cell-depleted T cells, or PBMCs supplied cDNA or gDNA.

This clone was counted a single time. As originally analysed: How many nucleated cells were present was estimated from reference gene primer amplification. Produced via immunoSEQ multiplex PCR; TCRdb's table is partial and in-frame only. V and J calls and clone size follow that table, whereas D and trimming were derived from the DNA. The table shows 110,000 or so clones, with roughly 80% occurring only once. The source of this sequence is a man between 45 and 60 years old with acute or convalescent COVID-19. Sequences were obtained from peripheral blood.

The CDR3 DNA follows: TGTGCCAGCTCACGAGAGACTGAAGCTTTCTTT. This translates into CASSRETEAFF. V gene TRBV18 combines with J gene TRBJ1-1, with no clear D. CDR3 size: 11 residues. Germline V gives CDR1 KGHSH, CDR2 LQKENI. Trimming removed 4 bases at V and 5 bases at J, with 5 bases between.